This T cell receptor (beta chain) was sequenced during a study of blood T cell repertoires in COVID-19 (dated by TCRdb to the early 2020s). About the full investigation: Collaborator samples came from the United States, Italy and Spain and covered acute and convalescent phases of COVID-19. The prospective study material was composed of cDNA or gDNA derived from T cells, B-cell-depleted T cells, or PBMCs. Subjects who had been exposed to COVID-19, were actively infected with it, or had recovered from it provided the deeply sampled blood TCRbeta repertoires that made up the dataset. A freely available public database, intended as a resource for researchers studying the immune response to SARS-CoV-2, is where the repertoires were released. Samples came from the ongoing ImmuneRACE study (first 160 participants) plus 1,254 subjects from 6 global collaborators. Nearly every sample came with metadata listing a de-identified subject ID, COVID-19 status, age in years and sex. Where available, HLA class I and class II types were obtained from metadata supplied by the sample provider rather than from assay-based typing. Overall study outcomes, separate from this receptor: How much clinical and demographic metadata was included differed by source and by participant, and the metadata was provided uncurated.

From the germline V gene, CDR1 is SGHDN and CDR2 is FVKESK. Trimming at the junction amounts to 6 bases on V and 1 base on J, and the germline ends lie 12 bases apart. Spanning cysteine to phenylalanine, the CDR3 consists of 14 amino acids. The sequence is cut down to CDR3 DNA, 42 bases in frame from base 1. Details on this clone: The target of this receptor is not known. Base quality data are lacking; no much larger clone is found one base away.

Each collaborating institution followed its own protocols to collect whole blood in K2EDTA tubes. For TCRbeta analysis, collaborator samples were shipped as frozen whole blood, as isolated PBMCs, or as DNA extracted from either sample type. The immunoSEQ Assay, a bias-controlled multiplex PCR, was used to amplify TCRbeta CDR3 regions from genomic DNA. Concerning the study's data processing: The number of nucleated cells in each sample was estimated from the amplification of reference gene primers within the assay. Sequence reads were collapsed and filtered to measure the absolute abundance of every unique TCRbeta CDR3 rearrangement. For each sample, productive Simpson clonality was calculated by taking the square root of Simpson's diversity index across productive rearrangements. The table comes from immuneACCESS by way of TCRdb, which keeps in-frame sequences with V and J called. Part of the clones is missing from these tables; in studies checked, under half for an unresolved V gene and the rest for unknown reasons. The V and J calls and clone size are taken from that table; D and trimming were inferred from the DNA. This sample gives approximately 270,000 clones in total; approximately 86% of them show up just once. The ten largest clones add up to approximately 9.7% of the sample.

The sample was peripheral blood. Here the chain combines TRBV14 and TRBJ2-5; perhaps TRBD2 is the D gene, with 5 bases matching. This receptor was identified in a man between 40 and 49 years old with active or convalescent COVID-19. At the DNA level, the sequence is TGTGCCAGCAGTCCATCGGGGATCCAAGAGACCCAGTACTTC. This yields the protein CASSPSGIQETQYF.